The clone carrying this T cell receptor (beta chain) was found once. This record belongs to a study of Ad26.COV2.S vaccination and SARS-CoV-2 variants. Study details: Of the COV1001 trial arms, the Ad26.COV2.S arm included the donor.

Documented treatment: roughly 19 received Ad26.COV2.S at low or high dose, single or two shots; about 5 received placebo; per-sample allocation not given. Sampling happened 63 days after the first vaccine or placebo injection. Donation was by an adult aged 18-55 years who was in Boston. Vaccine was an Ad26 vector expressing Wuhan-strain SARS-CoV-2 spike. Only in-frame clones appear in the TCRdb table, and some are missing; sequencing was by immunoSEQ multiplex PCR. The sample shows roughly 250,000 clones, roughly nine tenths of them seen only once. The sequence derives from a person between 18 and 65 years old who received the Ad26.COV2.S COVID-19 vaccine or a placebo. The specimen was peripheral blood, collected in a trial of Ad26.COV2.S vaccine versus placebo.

The CDR3 DNA reads as TGTGCCAGCAGCTTTCTGGGTCGGACAACTAATGAAAAACTGTTTTTT. Residues: CASSFLGRTTNEKLFF. The gene calls are TRBV7-9 and TRBJ1-4; no definite D call. CDR3 length: 16 residues. V was clipped by 3 bases and J by 0 bases, with 11 bases between them. Germline V gene sequence: CDR1 SEHNR, CDR2 FQNEAQ (reference sequence).